This TCR beta chain was identified in a study of graft-versus-host responses after intestinal transplantation. As for the study in general: Following induction with anti-thymocyte globulin, all recipients were given tacrolimus and steroids for two to three years.

Overall study findings and caveats: Allograft clonal ratios (graft-versus-host to host-versus-graft) were high in patients who had graft-donor T cell macrochimerism. Among recipient marrow samples, GvH clones were found; some appeared first in ileum or blood.

This CDR3 contains 14 residues. Trimming left V 0 bases short and J 4 bases short, with 7 bases between. In germline, CDR1 is MGHRA, CDR2 YSYEKL. The sample holds one count of this clone. Its antigen is as yet unknown. TCRdb's table, derived via immunoSEQ multiplex PCR, lists solely in-frame clones and lacks some. Among approximately 90,000 clones, about 90% were seen once, and the ten largest hold approximately 6%. Sequenced here: unstimulated CD8+ T cells sorted from spleen or lymph node cells, sampled before intestinal transplant. The rearrangement joins TRBV4-1 to TRBJ1-3; D gene unclear. This TCR derives from a human donor who received an intestinal transplant. Here the CDR3 reads CASSQEFSGNTIYF. CDR3 in DNA: TGCGCCAGCAGCCAAGAATTCAGCGGAAACACCATATATTTT.